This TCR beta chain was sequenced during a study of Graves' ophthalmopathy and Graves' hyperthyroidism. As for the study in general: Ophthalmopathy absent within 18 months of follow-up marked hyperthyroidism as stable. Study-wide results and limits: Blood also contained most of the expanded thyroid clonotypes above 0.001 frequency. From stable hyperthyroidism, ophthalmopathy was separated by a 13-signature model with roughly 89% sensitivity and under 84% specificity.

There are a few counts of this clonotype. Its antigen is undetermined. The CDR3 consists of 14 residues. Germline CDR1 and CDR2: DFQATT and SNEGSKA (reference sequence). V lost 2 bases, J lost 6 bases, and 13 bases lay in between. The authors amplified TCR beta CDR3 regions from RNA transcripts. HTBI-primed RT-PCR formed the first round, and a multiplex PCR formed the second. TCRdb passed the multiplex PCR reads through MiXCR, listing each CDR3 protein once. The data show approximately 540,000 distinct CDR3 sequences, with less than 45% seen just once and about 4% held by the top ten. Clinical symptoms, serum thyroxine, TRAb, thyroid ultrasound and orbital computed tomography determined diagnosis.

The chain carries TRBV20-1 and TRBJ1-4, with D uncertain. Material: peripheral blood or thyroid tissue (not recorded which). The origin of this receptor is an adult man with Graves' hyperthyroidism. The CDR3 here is CSARPMDRHEKLFF. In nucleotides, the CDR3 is TGCAGTGCTAGACCAATGGACCGTCATGAAAAACTGTTTTTT.